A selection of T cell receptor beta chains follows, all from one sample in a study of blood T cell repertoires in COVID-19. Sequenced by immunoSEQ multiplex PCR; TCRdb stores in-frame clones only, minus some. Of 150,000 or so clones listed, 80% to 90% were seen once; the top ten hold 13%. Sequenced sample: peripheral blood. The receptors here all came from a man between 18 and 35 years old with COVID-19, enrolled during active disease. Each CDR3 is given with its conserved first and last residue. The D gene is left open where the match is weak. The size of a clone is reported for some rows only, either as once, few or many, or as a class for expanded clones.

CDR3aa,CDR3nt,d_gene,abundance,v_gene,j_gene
CASSQVSGFPDTQYF,TGTGCCAGCAGCCAAGTCTCTGGCTTTCCAGATACGCAGTATTTT,NA,NA,TRBV3-1/TRBV3-2,TRBJ2-3
CAISDLPSYEQYF,TGTGCCATCAGTGACCTACCATCCTACGAGCAGTACTTC,NA,NA,TRBV10-3,TRBJ2-7
CASSREQETEAFF,TGTGCCAGCTCAAGAGAACAGGAAACTGAAGCTTTCTTT,NA,few,TRBV11-3,TRBJ1-1
CASSYSRINGADTQYF,TGTGCCAGCAGTTACTCGAGGATCAACGGGGCAGATACGCAGTATTTT,NA,NA,TRBV6-2/TRBV6-3,TRBJ2-3
CASSPARLSSYNEQFF,TGTGCCAGCAGTCCCGCCCGGTTGAGCTCCTACAATGAGCAGTTCTTC,NA,NA,TRBV2,TRBJ2-1
CASREYRDIYEQYF,TGTGCCAGCAGGGAGTACCGGGACATCTACGAGCAGTACTTC,NA,NA,TRBV6-5,TRBJ2-7
CASSFITGELFF,TGTGCCAGCAGCTTTATCACCGGGGAGCTGTTTTTT,NA,NA,TRBV9,TRBJ2-2
CAISRQGTETYNEQFF,TGTGCCATCAGCAGACAGGGGACAGAGACCTACAATGAGCAGTTCTTC,TRBD1,NA,TRBV10-3,TRBJ2-1
CASSWTSGRGTYEQYF,TGTGCCAGCAGTTGGACTAGCGGGAGGGGTACCTACGAGCAGTACTTC,TRBD2,few,TRBV6-2/TRBV6-3,TRBJ2-7
CASSILAGGTYEQYF,TGTGCCAGTAGTATCTTAGCGGGAGGAACCTACGAGCAGTACTTC,TRBD2,NA,TRBV19,TRBJ2-7
CASSRDTLAKNIQYF,TGTGCCAGTTCCCGGGACACCCTAGCCAAAAACATTCAGTACTTC,NA,once,TRBV27,TRBJ2-4
CASSERWGGIVYSNQPQHF,TGTGCCAGCAGTGAACGATGGGGGGGGATTGTATATAGCAATCAGCCCCAGCATTTT,NA,NA,TRBV2,TRBJ1-5
CASSPGFNYGYTF,TGCGCCAGCAGCCCGGGTTTTAACTATGGCTACACCTTC,NA,NA,TRBV4-3,TRBJ1-2
CASSIQEGRGNEKLLF,TGTGCCAGTAGTATCCAGGAAGGAAGGGGCAATGAAAAACTGCTTTTT,NA,few,TRBV19,TRBJ1-4
CAIKSGTEAFF,TGTGCCATTAAAAGCGGCACTGAAGCTTTCTTT,NA,NA,TRBV19,TRBJ1-1